Sequencing of this TCR beta chain was carried out in a study of shared clonotypes between healthy human individuals. Study-wide background: Three plates each covered CD4 naive and memory; CD8 naive two, CD8 memory one. Whole-study results and caveats: Depth was large, yet rarefaction showed that sorted-subset sequencing was incomplete. The study drew on few donors, limiting represented genetic and exposure-history diversity.

As to this clone: The target antigen is unknown.

Naive CD4+ cells were CD45RA-selected; the remaining cells were memory. Profiled with immunoSEQ multiplex PCR; TCRdb holds only in-frame clones, not every one. The sample yields 1 million to 1.3 million clones, about 80% seen once. The J segment lost 10 bases and the V segment lost 4 bases, leaving 4 bases of the junction unmatched. CDR3 length equals 12 residues. Germline CDR1 reads ENHRY; CDR2 reads SYGVKD. The sequenced material came from memory CD4+ T cells from PBMCs. This sample's subset: CD45RA-negative fraction. The rearrangement joins TRBV10-3 to TRBJ2-1; 7 bases agree with TRBD2. The receptor's source is a man aged 18 to 30 in good health. Some clones in this sample may be carry-over from other donors' samples. CDR3 nucleotides: TGTGCCATCAGTGGGGGGGGAAGCGAGCAGTTCTTC. Its translation: CAISGGGSEQFF.